This T cell receptor beta chain was found in a study of vaccination and CD4 T cells after COVID-19. Cultured CD4+ T cell DNA was sequenced using the Oncomine TCR Beta short-read assay. TCRdb re-called the PCR reads through MiXCR, storing one row per CDR3 protein. The repertoire has over 20,000 distinct CDR3 sequences, approximately 40% of them found once; the top ten carry 7.2%. The CDR3 has 16 residues. Germline V lookup: CDR1 SGHNT, CDR2 YENEEA. V shed 6 bases and J 1 base; nucleotides not matched to a gene: 8. Treatment meaning: roughly ten-day PBMC culture with coronavirus spike peptide pools or control peptides (ViraFEST assay). Expansion of antigen-specific T cells with peptide pools by ViraFEST preceded sequencing of TCRs. About this clonotype: The target antigen is unknown.

The chain joins TRBV11-3 to TRBJ2-5; TRBD2 aligns across 10 bases. The origin of this receptor is a human donor who had recovered from COVID-19. Source material: CD4+ T cells from blood, cultured in vitro. The CDR3: CASRVGRTSGQETQYF. The CDR3 coding sequence is TGTGCCAGCAGAGTGGGGCGGACTAGCGGCCAAGAGACCCAGTACTTC.